This section outlines one T cell receptor (beta chain) sequence together with its context. The sample originates from a study of blood T cell repertoires in COVID-19. The CDR3 loop spans 13 amino acids. The ends were cut back, 7 bases at V and 3 bases at J, with 13 bases in the middle. CDR1 SNHLY and CDR2 FYNNEI come from the germline V gene. Generated by immunoSEQ multiplex PCR, the TCRdb table keeps only in-frame clones and is missing some. The data show under 150,000 clones, about 86% seen once. Material for sequencing was peripheral blood. The clonotype comes from a woman aged 55-69 years with active or convalescent COVID-19. This sequence joins TRBV2 and TRBJ2-7, with D hard to call. As DNA, the CDR3 is TGTGCCAGCATGGCCAGGCCTCTCTACGAGCAGTACTTC. It specifies CASMARPLYEQYF.